The 22 T cell receptor beta chains below were found in one sample sequenced in a study of T cell clonotyping in hematopoietic cell transplantation. The protocol was immunoSEQ multiplex PCR, while the TCRdb copy is restricted to in-frame clones and leaves out a portion. Of about 3,800 clones in the sample, approximately 76% were seen once. The sequences come from peripheral blood mononuclear cells, collected 100 days after allogeneic stem cell transplant. Receptor source: a male patient in his 50s who had an allogeneic stem cell transplant from an unrelated donor, so the T cells may come from the graft donor. Some clones in this sample may be carry-over from other donors' samples.

This clone was seen a few times. The V and J genes are TRBV5-1 and TRBJ2-2, with 7 nucleotides matching TRBD1. The CDR3 is 12 residues long. Germline V gene sequence: CDR1 SGHRS, CDR2 YFSETQ. Germline trimming cut 5 bases from V and 15 bases from J; bases unmatched to any gene: 10. As DNA, the CDR3 is TGCGCCAGCAGTGTAGGGGGCACCGGGATGTTTTTT. It specifies CASSVGGTGMFF. The whole variable domain, remainder taken from reference TRBV5-1 and TRBJ2-2, is KAGVTQTPRYLIKTRGQQVTLSCSPISGHRSVSWYQQTPGQGLQFLFEYFSETQRNKGNFPGRFSGRQFSNSRSEMNVSTLELGDSALYLCASSVGGTGMFFGEGSRLTVL.

This clone showed up just once. The chain uses TRBV5-8 and TRBJ1-5; no clear D gene. Germline loops: CDR1 SGHTS, CDR2 YDEGEE. V lost 0 bases and J lost 4, with 14 bases in between. The CDR3 is 16 amino acids. In DNA form, the CDR3 reads TGTGCCAGCAGCTTGGCCTTCGGCCTCGGGAATCAGCCCCAGCATTTT. Amino acid sequence: CASSLAFGLGNQPQHF.

V is TRBV25-1 and J is TRBJ2-7; perhaps TRBD2 as D (6 bases). CDR3 size: 13 residues. V was pared by 7 bases and J by 4 bases, with 14 bases between. The germline CDR1 and CDR2 sequences are MGHDK and SYGVNS. CDR3 protein: CASNMGGDYEQYF. The CDR3 bases are TGTGCCAGCAATATGGGAGGAGATTACGAGCAGTACTTC.

On this clone: Sequence at one end of the junction differs from germline and may be a read error. The chain combines TRBV30 with TRBJ1-1; D might be TRBD1 (5 bases). Looked up from germline, CDR1 is GTSNPN and CDR2 is SVGIG (reference sequence). The CDR3 spans 13 residues. CDR3 in DNA: TGTGCCTGGAGTGTAGGGGTGAACGCTGAAGCTTTCTTT. Translated: CAWSVGVNAEAFF. The full variable domain, with the rest looked up from reference TRBV30 and TRBJ1-1, is SQTIHQWPATLVQPVGSPLSLECTVEGTSNPNLYWYRQAAGRGLQLLFYSVGIGQISSEVPQNLSASRPQDRQFILSSKKLLLSDSGFYLCAWSVGVNAEAFFGQGTRLTVV.

The V call is TRBV6-5, the J call TRBJ2-3; D tentatively reads TRBD1 or TRBD2 (5 bases each). The CDR3 is 15 residues long. Trimming stripped 5 bases from V and 2 bases from J, with 14 bases between. Germline CDR1 and CDR2: MNHEY and SVGAGI. CDR3 region: CASSQRGADTDTQYF. The CDR3, as DNA: TGTGCCAGCAGTCAGAGGGGAGCGGACACAGATACGCAGTATTTT.

V and J are TRBV7-7 and TRBJ2-7; D remains unclear. V was cut by 5 bases and J by 3 bases, with 11 bases left in between. The CDR3 extends over 13 amino acids. Germline CDR1 is SSHAT and CDR2 is FNYEAQ (reference sequence). The CDR3 loop reads CASSPGPNYEQYF. The CDR3 nucleotides read TGTGCCAGCAGCCCTGGACCGAACTACGAGCAGTACTTC.

This clone has only a few counts. The rearrangement links TRBV4-2 to TRBJ2-2; D possibly corresponds to TRBD1 (6 bases). Germline V gene sequence: CDR1 LGHNA, CDR2 YNFKEQ. V gave up 0 bases and J gave up 0 bases, with 8 bases separating them. The CDR3 has 16 residues. CDR3 bases: TGTGCCAGCAGCCAAGAGCAGGGGTCGAACACCGGGGAGCTGTTTTTT. This sequence encodes CASSQEQGSNTGELFF.

This clone was detected only a few times. The chain recombines TRBV4-3 with TRBJ2-7; 11 positions agree with TRBD1. CDR3 length: 15 amino acids. V gave up 3 bases and J gave up 4 bases; unmatched junction bases: 5. Germline V lookup: CDR1 LGHNA, CDR2 YSLEER. Here the CDR3 reads CASSQGQGEGYEQYF. The DNA of the CDR3 is TGCGCCAGCAGCCAGGGACAGGGGGAGGGGTACGAGCAGTACTTC.

The V gene is TRBV7-2, the J gene TRBJ1-1; D gene ambiguous. Germline V gene sequence: CDR1 SGHTA, CDR2 FQGNSA. The length of the CDR3 is 14 residues. Trimming pared 7 bases from V and 2 bases from J, leaving 14 bases between. DNA of the CDR3: TGTGCCAGCACCCACGGGGTGGTCAACACTGAAGCTTTCTTT. It codes for CASTHGVVNTEAFF.

The chain combines TRBV7-9 with TRBJ2-7, with D possibly TRBD1 on 6 matching bases. In germline, CDR1 is SEHNR, CDR2 FQNEAQ (reference sequence). The CDR3 runs 15 residues. With 0 bases removed from V and 4 bases from J, the gap between germline ends came to 13 bases. The CDR3 bases are TGTGCCAGCAGCTTAGCCCCCGGACAGATTTACGAGCAGTACTTC. Translated: CASSLAPGQIYEQYF.

The V call is TRBV11-2, the J call TRBJ2-7; perhaps TRBD1 as D (5 bases). V was clipped by 1 base and J by 5 bases, with 9 bases between them. This CDR3 has 13 residues. CDR1 SGHAT and CDR2 FQNNGV come from the germline V gene. The CDR3 protein is CASSLGRVDEQYF. The CDR3 nucleotides read TGTGCCAGCAGCTTAGGCAGGGTCGACGAGCAGTACTTC.

V and J are TRBV19 and TRBJ2-3; 11 bases align to TRBD2. V lost 3 bases and J lost 2; bases outside the gene matches: 7. The CDR3 length is 17 residues. From germline, CDR1 is LNHDA and CDR2 SQIVND (reference sequence). CDR3 bases: TGTGCCAGTAGTATTGGGTCTAGCGGGAGGTTCACAGATACGCAGTATTTT. It specifies CASSIGSSGRFTDTQYF.

This chain joins TRBV4-3 and TRBJ2-2, with TRBD1 identical over 7 bases. The CDR3 consists of 14 residues. Germline loops: CDR1 LGHNA, CDR2 YSLEER. J was trimmed by 4 bases and V by 3 bases; bases with no gene match: 2. CDR3 protein: CASSHSGGTGELFF. The CDR3 DNA is TGCGCCAGCAGCCACTCAGGGGGCACCGGGGAGCTGTTTTTT.

This clone was counted only a few times. The rearrangement joins TRBV10-2 to TRBJ2-3; 11 nucleotides agree with TRBD1. Germline V gives CDR1 WSHSY, CDR2 SAAADI. Germline trimming cut 8 bases from V and 4 bases from J; bases unmatched to any gene: 8. The CDR3 loop spans 15 amino acids. The CDR3 DNA reads TGCGCCAGCTTACTCAGGGACAGGGGGTCAGATACGCAGTATTTT. It yields the protein CASLLRDRGSDTQYF.

This clone was seen a single time. This sequence joins TRBV7-9 and TRBJ1-4; 7 bases are shared with TRBD1. CDR1 and CDR2 (germline): SEHNR, FQNEAQ (reference sequence). The CDR3 totals 14 residues. The V segment lost 4 bases and the J segment 4 bases; nucleotides outside the gene matches: 3. The CDR3 protein is CASSSGQINEKLFF. Written as DNA, the CDR3 is TGTGCCAGCAGCTCGGGACAGATTAATGAAAAACTGTTTTTT.

V is TRBV4-1 and J is TRBJ2-7; tentatively, D is TRBD1 (6 bases). V lost 6 bases, J lost 2 bases, and 14 bases lay in between. The CDR3 has 14 residues. Per the germline V gene, CDR1 is MGHRA and CDR2 is YSYEKL. CDR3 DNA sequence: TGCGCCAGCAGTCGTTGGGACACTGCCTACGAGCAGTACTTC. Translation gives CASSRWDTAYEQYF.

This sequence joins TRBV14 and TRBJ2-4; TRBD1 might be the D (6 bases). The CDR3 covers 14 residues. Germline V CDR1 and CDR2: SGHDN, FVKESK. V lost 4 bases and J 8 bases, leaving 15 bases between the germline ends. The CDR3 region is CASSLTGPLDIQYF. The CDR3 nucleotides are TGTGCCAGCAGCCTTACAGGGCCTCTGGACATTCAGTACTTC.

Details on this clone: The same CDR3 can be traced to other DNA sequences in this sample. This CDR3 is CASSLAARGHGYTF. CDR3 sequence (DNA): TGCGCCAGCAGCTTGGCCGCCAGGGGGCACGGCTACACCTTC. This rearrangement joins TRBV5-1 to TRBJ1-2, with 8 bases fitting TRBD1. The junction had 6 bases not matched to a gene; V was cut back by 0 bases and J by 8 bases. CDR3 length equals 14 residues. Germline-derived CDR1 and CDR2 are SGHRS and YFSETQ. Filled out from reference TRBV5-1 and TRBJ1-2, the complete variable domain reads KAGVTQTPRYLIKTRGQQVTLSCSPISGHRSVSWYQQTPGQGLQFLFEYFSETQRNKGNFPGRFSGRQFSNSRSEMNVSTLELGDSALYLCASSLAARGHGYTFGSGTRLTVV.

The chain is built from TRBV2 and TRBJ2-1; D not resolved. The germline V gene has CDR1 SNHLY and CDR2 FYNNEI. The CDR3 contains 15 residues. V gave up 0 bases and J gave up 7 bases, with 13 bases separating them. The CDR3 sequence is CASSEALRGTNEQFF. The CDR3 nucleotides are TGTGCCAGCAGTGAAGCGCTTCGAGGTACAAATGAGCAGTTCTTC. Supplemented by reference TRBV2 and TRBJ2-1, the full variable domain reads EPEVTQTPSHQVTQMGQEVILRCVPISNHLYFYWYRQILGQKVEFLVSFYNNEISEKSEIFDDQFSVERPDGSNFTLKIRSTKLEDSAMYFCASSEALRGTNEQFFGPGTRLTVL.

The gene calls are TRBV7-6 and TRBJ2-6; D uncertain. Between the trimmed V and J ends, which lost 1 base and 0 bases, there was a span of 10 bases. Germline V gives CDR1 SGHVS, CDR2 FNYEAQ. The CDR3 length is 17 residues. In DNA form, the CDR3 reads TGTGCCAGCAGCTTAGGTATAGCCGCCTCTGGGGCCAACGTCCTGACTTTC. Protein product: CASSLGIAASGANVLTF.

The J gene is TRBJ2-3, the V gene TRBV5-1; 8 nucleotides match TRBD2. Trimming cost V 7 bases and J 3 bases; bases outside gene matches: 4. The germline V gene has CDR1 SGHRS and CDR2 YFSETQ. The length of the CDR3 is 13 residues. CDR3 residues: CASREGDTDTQYF. CDR3 DNA: TGCGCCAGCCGGGAGGGTGATACAGATACGCAGTATTTT.

This chain connects TRBV14 to TRBJ1-4; D remains ambiguous. This CDR3 region has 12 residues. With 2 bases removed from V and 11 bases from J, the gap between germline ends came to 9 bases. Germline CDR1 is SGHDN and CDR2 is FVKESK. CDR3: CASSQTGDKLFF. CDR3 bases: TGTGCCAGCAGCCAAACGGGTGACAAACTGTTTTTT.